A selection of T cell receptor beta chains follows, all from one sample in a study of OX40 agonist ivuxolimab in advanced cancers. The protocol was immunoSEQ multiplex PCR, while the TCRdb copy is restricted to in-frame clones and leaves out a portion. Seen here are tens of thousands of clones, approximately 90% observed once, and the top ten hold approximately 1.3%. The sample was CD4+ or CD8+ T cells sorted from blood, taken in a trial of the OX40 agonist ivuxolimab. The receptor set was obtained from an adult with an advanced solid tumor such as melanoma, head and neck, liver or kidney cancer. Both conserved end residues are part of each CDR3. A D gene is named only where the DNA matches it firmly. Expanded clones get a size class; other rows say once, few or many, or leave the size out.

DNA	CDR3	J	V	size	D
TGTGCCAGCACCCGGTCCTCTGGAAACACCATATATTTT	CASTRSSGNTIYF	TRBJ1-3	TRBV11-2	NA	NA
TGTGCCAGCAGCCCGGGACAAGCTGGAAACACCATATATTTT	CASSPGQAGNTIYF	TRBJ1-3	TRBV5-8	NA	NA
TGTGCCAGCAGTCCCGGGGGCTCTGGGGCCAACGTCCTGACTTTC	CASSPGGSGANVLTF	TRBJ2-6	TRBV28	NA	NA
TGTGCCAGCAGCCAAGATTGGCGACCCGACTACGAGCAGTACTTC	CASSQDWRPDYEQYF	TRBJ2-7	TRBV4-2	once	NA
TGTGCCAGCAGCACCGGGACAGGCAAATACAATGAGCAGTTCTTC	CASSTGTGKYNEQFF	TRBJ2-1	TRBV9	NA	TRBD1
TGTGCTAGCAGCTTAAGTGGGAGTGAAGATACGCAGTATTTT	CASSLSGSEDTQYF	TRBJ2-3	TRBV7-7	NA	NA
TGTGCCAGCAGTGCAGGTTATGGCTACACCTTC	CASSAGYGYTF	TRBJ1-2	TRBV6-4	NA	NA
TGTGCCATCAGTGACATGGGACTAGCGCGTTCCTACGAGCAGTACTTC	CAISDMGLARSYEQYF	TRBJ2-7	TRBV10-3	NA	TRBD2
TGTGCCACCAGGACAGGGACTAATGAAAAACTGTTTTTT	CATRTGTNEKLFF	TRBJ1-4	TRBV19	NA	TRBD1
TGTGCCAGCAGCTTTGGACAGAACACAGATACGCAGTATTTT	CASSFGQNTDTQYF	TRBJ2-3	TRBV5-6	NA	NA
TGTGCCAGCAGCTTAGCTGGGGGGAGGGTCACAGATACGCAGTATTTT	CASSLAGGRVTDTQYF	TRBJ2-3	TRBV7-8	NA	TRBD2
TGTGCCAGCAGCTCCCACCCGGGAGGGAGCGAGCAGTACTTC	CASSSHPGGSEQYF	TRBJ2-7	TRBV7-8	NA	TRBD2
TGTGCCAGCAGCGTTGGACACAGCTCTGGAAACACCATATATTTT	CASSVGHSSGNTIYF	TRBJ1-3	TRBV6-1	NA	NA
TGTGCCTGGAGTCGTGGGGGTGGAGGGGATAATGAGCAGTTCTTC	CAWSRGGGGDNEQFF	TRBJ2-1	TRBV30	NA	NA